The clone carrying this T cell receptor (beta chain) was found many times. The sample belongs to a study of T cells in Graves' hyperthyroidism and ophthalmopathy. Exclusion followed for patients with uncontrolled infection, other autoimmune disease, pregnancy or lactation. Amplification of TCR beta CDR3 regions was performed using RNA transcripts as template. The study used the HTBI primer set for a first-round RT-PCR of the TCR CDR3. One entry per CDR3 protein results from TCRdb running MiXCR on the multiplex PCR reads. The repertoire holds around 400,000 distinct CDR3 sequences, with 12% to 15% as singletons. This CDR3 spans 16 amino acids. Losses at the gene ends were 4 bases for V and 4 bases for J; bases not matched to a gene: 9. Germline-derived CDR1 and CDR2 are MDHEN and SYDVKM.

The sample taken for sequencing was blood. This TCR came from a woman in her sixties or seventies with Graves' ophthalmopathy. The chain has TRBV28 and TRBJ2-1; 8 nucleotides agree with TRBD2. The CDR3 DNA reads TGTGCCAGCAGTTCGGGAAGCGGGAGAGGATACAATGAGCAGTTCTTC. It specifies CASSSGSGRGYNEQFF. The whole variable domain, remainder taken from reference TRBV28 and TRBJ2-1, is DVKVTQSSRYLVKRTGEKVFLECVQDMDHENMFWYRQDPGLGLRLIYFSYDVKMKEKGDIPEGYSVSREKKERFSLILESASTNQTSMYLCASSSGSGRGYNEQFFGPGTRLTVL.